These T cell receptor beta chains were read from a single sample in a study of T cells after yellow fever vaccination. Each CDR3 protein gets one entry after TCRdb re-called the 5' RACE reads with MiXCR. The sample has under 150,000 distinct CDR3 sequences, approximately 16% seen once. Specimen: CD8+ T cells sorted from PBMCs, collected 5 days after the yellow fever booster vaccination. The receptors originated from a man between 18 and 29 years old who received the YFV17D yellow fever vaccine. CDR3s include the opening cysteine and the closing phenylalanine or tryptophan. The D gene is left open where the match is weak. Clone size is stated in some rows and not others, as once, few, many or a class when expanded.

abundance	d_gene	v_gene	j_gene	CDR3aa	CDR3nt
many	NA	TRBV6-2/TRBV6-3	TRBJ2-3	CASSYWSTDTQYF	TGTGCCAGCAGTTACTGGAGCACAGATACGCAGTATTTT
few	NA	TRBV7-9	TRBJ2-5	CASSSPMDHQQETQYF	TGTGCCAGCAGCTCCCCCATGGACCACCAACAAGAGACCCAGTACTTC
few	NA	TRBV9	TRBJ2-1	CASSAQQGNEQFF	TGTGCCAGCAGCGCCCAACAGGGAAATGAGCAGTTCTTC
once	NA	TRBV9	TRBJ1-3	CASSNDQWGYSGNTIYF	TGTGCCAGCAGCAACGATCAGTGGGGATACTCTGGAAACACCATATATTTT
NA	TRBD2	TRBV6-2/TRBV6-3	TRBJ2-1	CASSYFSSGDEQFF	TGTGCCAGCAGTTACTTCTCTAGCGGCGATGAGCAGTTCTTC
NA	NA	TRBV6-1	TRBJ1-3	CASSDLNRGNTIYF	TGTGCCAGCAGTGATCTAAACCGAGGAAACACCATATATTTT
NA	NA	TRBV5-6	TRBJ2-1	CASSLPTYNEQFF	TGTGCCAGCAGCTTGCCGACCTACAATGAGCAGTTCTTC
few	NA	TRBV29-1	TRBJ2-1	CSAAPQEGREQFF	TGCAGCGCCGCCCCGCAAGAGGGGAGGGAGCAGTTCTTC
many	NA	TRBV6-5	TRBJ1-1	CASSYGRGTEAFF	TGTGCCAGCAGTTACGGTCGGGGGACTGAAGCTTTCTTT
many	TRBD2	TRBV12-3/TRBV12-4	TRBJ2-3	CASRPTSGGATDTQYF	TGTGCCAGCAGGCCAACTAGCGGGGGGGCAACAGATACGCAGTATTTT
NA	TRBD1	TRBV7-3	TRBJ1-2	CASSFPGGRGYTF	TGTGCCAGCAGCTTCCCAGGGGGCCGGGGCTACACCTTC
NA	NA	TRBV29-1	TRBJ2-1	CSVALTVSREQFF	TGCAGCGTTGCCTTGACGGTCTCGCGTGAGCAGTTCTTC
few	NA	TRBV7-9	TRBJ2-5	CASSPLGETQYF	TGTGCCAGCAGCCCCCTGGGGGAGACCCAGTACTTC
NA	TRBD1	TRBV29-1	TRBJ2-2	CSVEASGTGITGELFF	TGCAGCGTTGAGGCCTCCGGGACAGGGATCACCGGGGAGCTGTTTTTT
NA	NA	TRBV14	TRBJ2-6	CASSQYRVGANVLTF	TGTGCCAGCAGCCAGTACAGGGTCGGGGCCAACGTCCTGACTTTC
few	TRBD2	TRBV20-1	TRBJ2-7	CSARASGGGGYEQYF	TGCAGTGCTAGAGCTAGCGGGGGAGGTGGTTACGAGCAGTACTTC
few	TRBD2	TRBV6-4	TRBJ2-3	CASSRTSGGAGTDTQYF	TGTGCCAGCAGCCGGACTAGCGGGGGGGCAGGCACAGATACGCAGTATTTT
NA	TRBD2	TRBV5-4	TRBJ2-3	CASSGSSGGRTDTQYF	TGTGCCAGCAGCGGATCTAGCGGGGGCCGCACAGATACGCAGTATTTT
few	TRBD1	TRBV10-3	TRBJ1-2	CAITEILTDRESYGYTF	TGTGCCATCACCGAGATCCTAACGGACAGGGAGAGCTATGGCTACACCTTC
many	NA	TRBV12-3/TRBV12-4	TRBJ2-1	CASTSPGNEQFF	TGTGCCAGCACCTCGCCTGGAAATGAGCAGTTCTTC
few	NA	TRBV20-1	TRBJ2-7	CSARDPGGVNSYEQYF	TGCAGTGCTAGAGATCCAGGCGGGGTAAACTCCTACGAGCAGTACTTC
NA	TRBD1	TRBV5-1	TRBJ1-1	CASSLDRGHTEAFF	TGCGCCAGCAGCTTGGACAGGGGGCACACTGAAGCTTTCTTT
few	NA	TRBV21-1	TRBJ1-5	CASSKRASSQPQHF	TGTGCCAGCAGCAAGCGGGCCTCCAGCCAGCCCCAGCATTTT
many	TRBD1	TRBV6-4	TRBJ2-3	CASSRGTGSTDTQYF	TGTGCCAGCAGCCGCGGGACAGGGAGCACAGATACGCAGTATTTT
NA	NA	TRBV11-2	TRBJ1-1	CASSCFKRVEEAFF	TGTGCCAGCAGCTGCTTTAAGAGGGTAGAAGAAGCTTTCTTT
few	NA	TRBV27	TRBJ2-5	CASSFRGLWETQYF	TGTGCCAGCAGTTTCCGGGGGCTATGGGAGACCCAGTACTTC
many	NA	TRBV5-1	TRBJ2-2	CASSLGQFNTGELFF	TGCGCCAGCAGCTTGGGACAGTTTAACACCGGGGAGCTGTTTTTT
medium-sized	TRBD2	TRBV27	TRBJ2-1	CASSAGTSGETPYNEQFF	TGTGCCAGCAGTGCTGGGACTAGCGGGGAGACACCCTACAATGAGCAGTTCTTC
NA	NA	TRBV10-3	TRBJ2-5	CAISPLHRDAETQYF	TGTGCCATCAGTCCGCTACACCGAGATGCAGAGACCCAGTACTTC